This TCR beta chain came from a study of graft-versus-host responses after intestinal transplantation. Background on the study: Tacrolimus plus steroids were given to all recipients for approximately three years, preceded by anti-thymocyte globulin induction.

The CDR3 consists of 14 residues. Germline V gene lookup returns CDR1 LGHNA and CDR2 YSLEER. The V end was cut by 1 base, the J end by 6 bases, with 10 bases between. Sequenced by immunoSEQ multiplex PCR; TCRdb stores in-frame clones only, minus some. The table has tens of thousands of clones, roughly 87% seen once. The gene calls are TRBV4-3 and TRBJ1-3; the D is unclear. This TCR came from a human patient who received an intestinal transplant, so some T cells may come from the graft donor. This specimen consisted of PBMCs, obtained roughly 65 days after intestinal transplantation. For the CDR3, the DNA is TGCGCCAGCAGCCAAGGAAGTTTTGAAAACACCATATATTTT. Its protein product is CASSQGSFENTIYF.